This passage covers 26 T cell receptor beta chains from one sample sequenced in a study of cytomegalovirus exposure and HLA in healthy donors. The data were produced by immunoSEQ multiplex PCR, yet TCRdb's version contains in-frame clones alone and is incomplete. The data hold 200,000 or so clones, with over 80% observed a single time. The sequencing input was PBMCs. These receptor sequences come from a woman between 18 and 30 years old in good health and CMV-seronegative.

The chain couples TRBV7-9 to TRBJ1-5; D remains unclear. Germline CDR1 reads SEHNR; CDR2 reads FQNEAQ (reference sequence). Trimming removed 5 bases from V and 6 bases from J, with 20 bases in between. The CDR3 runs to 16 residues. The DNA of the CDR3 is TGTGCCAGCAGCCGGGATTCAATAGGTAGGACTCAGCCCCAGCATTTT. It codes for CASSRDSIGRTQPQHF.

The rearrangement joins TRBV4-1 to TRBJ2-2, with no clear D. V was shortened by 4 bases and J by 7 bases, with 13 bases between the two germline ends. The CDR3 totals 14 residues. The germline V gene encodes CDR1 MGHRA and CDR2 YSYEKL. CDR3 region: CASSLTYTFGELFF. Written as DNA, the CDR3 is TGCGCCAGCAGCCTGACTTATACTTTCGGGGAGCTGTTTTTT.

A single count supports this clone. The chain carries TRBV7-9 and TRBJ2-7, with 13 bases fitting TRBD2. CDR1 is SEHNR and CDR2 is FQNEAQ in the germline V gene (reference sequence). The CDR3 contains 15 residues. The junction had 2 bases not matched to a gene; V was cut back by 4 bases and J by 2 bases. Written as DNA, the CDR3 is TGTGCCAGCAGCTCGGGACTAGCGGGGACCTACGAGCAGTACTTC. Translation gives CASSSGLAGTYEQYF.

V and J are TRBV29-1 and TRBJ1-5, with unresolved D. CDR1 and CDR2 (germline): SQVTM, ANQGSEA. Deletions cut 5 bases from V and 0 bases from J, with 5 bases between. This CDR3 is 12 amino acids long. CDR3 DNA: TGCAGCGTTACTAATAGCAATCAGCCCCAGCATTTT. It specifies CSVTNSNQPQHF.

V usage is TRBV6-1 and J usage is TRBJ1-5, with 7 bases aligning to TRBD1. J was trimmed by 6 bases and V by 6 bases; bases with no gene match: 8. The germline CDR1 and CDR2 sequences are MNHNS and SASEGT. The CDR3 is made up of 14 amino acids. CDR3 DNA: TGTGCCAGCAGCTACAGGGGAGGTGGTCAGCCCCAGCATTTT. Its translation: CASSYRGGGQPQHF.

This chain joins TRBV18 and TRBJ1-5; 7 bases are a match to TRBD1. This CDR3 spans 15 amino acids. The germline V gene encodes CDR1 KGHSH and CDR2 LQKENI. The J segment lost 4 bases and the V segment lost 2 bases, leaving 5 bases of the junction unmatched. The CDR3, as DNA: TGTGCCAGCTCACCAGGACAGGCGCTGAATCAGCCCCAGCATTTT. Translating it yields CASSPGQALNQPQHF.

This clone has at least ten counts. The gene calls are TRBV5-4 and TRBJ2-3; 7 bases align to TRBD2. CDR1 and CDR2 (germline): SGHNT, YYREEE (reference sequence). The V gene end was trimmed by 4 bases and the J gene end by 0 bases; junction bases not matched to a gene: 8. The CDR3 loop spans 16 amino acids. CDR3 DNA: TGTGCCAGCAGCCCTGGACCGCGGGAGAGCACAGATACGCAGTATTTT. It codes for CASSPGPRESTDTQYF.

The chain is built from TRBV7-6 and TRBJ2-5; 7 bases fit TRBD2. CDR3 length: 15 amino acids. Losses at the gene ends were 1 base for V and 1 base for J; bases not matched to a gene: 3. Germline CDR1 is SGHVS and CDR2 is FNYEAQ. The CDR3, as DNA: TGTGCCAGCAGCTTAGAGGCTAGCGGCCAAGAGACCCAGTACTTC. As protein: CASSLEASGQETQYF.

J is TRBJ1-6 and V is TRBV2; D ambiguous. V gave up 6 bases and J gave up 7 bases, with 19 bases separating them. This CDR3 is built from 16 residues. Germline CDR1 SNHLY, CDR2 FYNNEI. CDR3 loop: CASRDSSVVENSPLHF. Here the CDR3 DNA reads TGTGCCAGCAGGGATAGCTCGGTGGTCGAGAATTCACCCCTCCACTTT.

The chain combines TRBV2 with TRBJ1-2; D possibly corresponds to TRBD1 (5 bases). The V gene's germline CDR1 is SNHLY and CDR2 FYNNEI. This CDR3 contains 15 residues. The ends were cut back, 7 bases at V and 3 bases at J, with 18 bases in the middle. CDR3 protein: CASTPSDGHYYGYTF. The CDR3 coding sequence is TGTGCCAGCACTCCGTCGGACGGACATTACTATGGCTACACCTTC.

The chain recombines TRBV5-1 with TRBJ1-1; 9 bases line up with TRBD1. The CDR3 has 14 residues. V was pared by 4 bases and J by 3 bases, with 4 bases of the junction left unmatched. The germline V gene has CDR1 SGHRS and CDR2 YFSETQ. CDR3 bases: TGCGCCAGCAGCCCCGGGACAGGGTACACTGAAGCTTTCTTT. This sequence encodes CASSPGTGYTEAFF.

The chain combines TRBV30 with TRBJ2-3; D is undetermined. Trimming removed 4 bases at V and 9 bases at J, with 11 bases between. CDR1 GTSNPN and CDR2 SVGIG come from the germline V gene (reference sequence). The CDR3 has 11 amino acids. CDR3 coding DNA: TGTGCCTGGACAAAAGGCGGAACGCAGTATTTT. Protein: CAWTKGGTQYF. Drawing the rest from reference TRBV30 and TRBJ2-3, the complete variable domain is SQTIHQWPATLVQPVGSPLSLECTVEGTSNPNLYWYRQAAGRGLQLLFYSVGIGQISSEVPQNLSASRPQDRQFILSSKKLLLSDSGFYLCAWTKGGTQYFGPGTRLTVL.

V gene TRBV5-1 combines with J gene TRBJ2-5, with D perhaps matching TRBD1 (7 bases). V was pared by 4 bases and J by 4 bases, with 20 bases between. The germline gives CDR1 SGHRS, CDR2 YFSETQ. CDR3 length: 16 residues. CDR3 residues: CASSPEGAAWGETQYF. CDR3 DNA: TGCGCCAGCAGCCCGGAGGGGGCTGCCTGGGGAGAGACCCAGTACTTC.

This clone showed up just once. The chain couples TRBV15 to TRBJ1-4; 8 bases line up with TRBD1. J lost 5 bases, V lost 8 bases, and 10 bases had no gene match. Germline V CDR1 and CDR2: LNHNV, YYDKDF (reference sequence). This CDR3 region has 15 residues. The DNA of the CDR3 is TGTGCCACCGTTAATACAGGGGGACCGAATGAAAAACTGTTTTTT. As protein: CATVNTGGPNEKLFF.

The rearrangement links TRBV5-1 to TRBJ2-7; a weak D match, TRBD1 (5 bases). V lost 4 bases to trimming and J lost 3 bases, with 11 bases between them. This CDR3 has 13 residues. Germline CDR1 reads SGHRS; CDR2 reads YFSETQ. This CDR3 reads CASSPARVYEQYF. The CDR3 DNA reads TGCGCCAGCAGCCCGGCCAGGGTCTACGAGCAGTACTTC.

The V and J genes are TRBV2 and TRBJ2-3; 11 nucleotides match TRBD2. CDR1 and CDR2 (germline): SNHLY, FYNNEI. The CDR3 totals 15 residues. J lost 5 bases, V lost 5 bases, and 6 bases had no gene match. In nucleotides, the CDR3 is TGTGCCAGCAGTCCATTAGGACTAGCGGGAGATACGCAGTATTTT. Its translation: CASSPLGLAGDTQYF.

The rearrangement uses TRBV7-9 and TRBJ1-4, with 7 bases lining up with TRBD1. J lost 8 bases, V lost 3 bases, and 21 bases had no gene match. Germline assignment: CDR1 SEHNR and CDR2 FQNEAQ (reference sequence). The CDR3 has 19 residues. CDR3 in DNA: TGTGCCAGCAGCTTTTATGCGCTGGTCGGTATCCGGGACAGAGAAAAACTGTTTTTT. It yields the protein CASSFYALVGIRDREKLFF.

The V and J genes are TRBV28 and TRBJ1-4; 9 positions agree with TRBD1. The V gene end was trimmed by 5 bases and the J gene end by 8 bases; junction bases not matched to a gene: 9. Per the germline V gene, CDR1 is MDHEN and CDR2 is SYDVKM. This CDR3 comprises 15 residues. CDR3 nucleotides: TGTGCCAGCAGTCTCACCGGGACAGGGCGAGAAAAACTGTTTTTT. It specifies CASSLTGTGREKLFF. The full variable domain, completed using reference TRBV28 and TRBJ1-4, is DVKVTQSSRYLVKRTGEKVFLECVQDMDHENMFWYRQDPGLGLRLIYFSYDVKMKEKGDIPEGYSVSREKKERFSLILESASTNQTSMYLCASSLTGTGREKLFFGSGTQLSVL.

This sequence joins TRBV29-1 and TRBJ1-1; 10 bases align to TRBD1. The germline V gene encodes CDR1 SQVTM and CDR2 ANQGSEA. This CDR3 is 14 amino acids long. V lost 6 bases and J lost 6; bases outside the gene matches: 10. In DNA, the CDR3 is TGCAGCGTCGCAATGGGGGACAGGGGTGCTGAAGCTTTCTTT. It is translated as CSVAMGDRGAEAFF.

The chain is built from TRBV5-1 and TRBJ1-4; D is uncertain. V was shortened by 1 base and J by 0 bases, with 7 bases between the two germline ends. The CDR3 is made up of 15 amino acids. Germline-derived CDR1 and CDR2 are SGHRS and YFSETQ. The CDR3, as DNA: TGCGCCAGCAGCTTGATGCCAGCAACTAATGAAAAACTGTTTTTT. Translated, it gives CASSLMPATNEKLFF.

The chain is built from TRBV5-6 and TRBJ1-4; D is possibly TRBD1 (6 bases). V shed 3 bases and J shed 7 bases, with 16 bases lying between them. The CDR3 runs 15 residues. The germline V gene encodes CDR1 SGHDT and CDR2 YYEEEE. This CDR3 reads CASSYRTGWGEKLFF. The DNA of the CDR3 is TGTGCCAGCAGCTATAGAACAGGGTGGGGTGAAAAACTGTTTTTT.

V is TRBV30 and J is TRBJ2-7, with 10 positions matching TRBD2. This CDR3 has 13 residues. CDR1 and CDR2 (germline): GTSNPN, SVGIG (reference sequence). V dropped 5 bases and J dropped 2; count of bases not matched to a gene: 3. The CDR3 coding sequence is TGTGCCTGGGCTAGCGGGAGTACCTACGAGCAGTACTTC. It translates to CAWASGSTYEQYF.

The gene calls are TRBV7-8 and TRBJ1-2, with D unclear. CDR1 is SGHVS, CDR2 FQNEAQ, per germline. The CDR3 consists of 16 residues. V was cut by 5 bases and J by 3 bases, with 19 bases left in between. This chain's CDR3 is CASSPMGDSRDYGYTF. CDR3 bases: TGTGCCAGCAGCCCCATGGGAGATTCAAGGGACTATGGCTACACCTTC. The full variable domain, completed using reference TRBV7-8 and TRBJ1-2, is GAGVSQSPRYKVAKRGQDVALRCDPISGHVSLFWYQQALGQGPEFLTYFQNEAQLDKSGLPSDRFFAERPEGSVSTLKIQRTQQEDSAVYLCASSPMGDSRDYGYTFGSGTRLTVV.

This chain links TRBV30 with TRBJ2-7; TRBD2 is a possible D gene (5 bases). V lost 1 base and J lost 5, with 18 bases in between. CDR1 and CDR2 (germline): GTSNPN, SVGIG (reference sequence). The CDR3 runs to 15 residues. The CDR3 spells CAWSGEDRGLHEQYF. The DNA for the CDR3 is TGTGCCTGGAGTGGTGAGGATCGAGGGCTCCACGAGCAGTACTTC.

This chain joins TRBV5-1 and TRBJ1-2; possible D gene TRBD1, 6 bases. Trimming removed 4 bases from V and 4 bases from J, with 20 bases in between. The CDR3 is 16 amino acids. CDR1 and CDR2 from the germline V gene are SGHRS and YFSETQ. The CDR3 DNA reads as TGCGCCAGCAGCCCGGAAGCGGGGACAACCCTCTATGGCTACACCTTC. As protein: CASSPEAGTTLYGYTF. The entire variable domain, with the rest obtained from reference TRBV5-1 and TRBJ1-2, is as follows: KAGVTQTPRYLIKTRGQQVTLSCSPISGHRSVSWYQQTPGQGLQFLFEYFSETQRNKGNFPGRFSGRQFSNSRSEMNVSTLELGDSALYLCASSPEAGTTLYGYTFGSGTRLTVV.

The chain is built from TRBV18 and TRBJ2-7; D is possibly TRBD1 (6 bases). Per the germline V gene, CDR1 is KGHSH and CDR2 is LQKENI. CDR3 length equals 14 residues. V lost 3 bases and J 3 bases, leaving 12 bases between the germline ends. The CDR3 nucleotides read TGTGCCAGCTCACCTGGACAGTCATTCTACGAGCAGTACTTC. Its protein product is CASSPGQSFYEQYF. Full variable domain (outside the CDR3, taken from reference TRBV18 and TRBJ2-7): NAGVMQNPRHLVRRRGQEARLRCSPMKGHSHVYWYRQLPEEGLKFMVYLQKENIIDESGMPKERFSAEFPKEGPSILRIQQVVRGDSAAYFCASSPGQSFYEQYFGPGTRLTVT.